The entry that follows covers one T cell receptor (beta chain) sequence. Its matching antigen is unknown. 13 Jbeta primers and 60 Vbeta primers were used for the PCR. Data came from immunoSEQ multiplex PCR; TCRdb stores just in-frame clones and leaves some out. Here the sample spans more than 110,000 clones, 75% to 85% being singletons. The data are from a study of cytomegalovirus exposure and HLA in healthy donors. Broader study findings: Certain sequence variants were highly shared and formed a cluster, and this cluster was likely a sequencing artifact.

The V gene lost 0 bases and the J gene lost 9 bases, with 10 bases spanning the gap. The germline V gene encodes CDR1 SGDLS and CDR2 YYNGEE. The CDR3 runs to 13 residues. This sequence was found in a female donor in good health and CMV-seronegative. The chain couples TRBV9 to TRBJ2-1; D unclear. Source material: PBMCs. DNA of the CDR3: TGTGCCAGCAGCGTAGACGTCCGCGGTGAGCAGTTCTTC. Translating gives CASSVDVRGEQFF.